The next 8 T cell receptor beta chains were all read from a single sample in a study of cytomegalovirus exposure and HLA in healthy donors. 60 Vbeta and 13 Jbeta primers were used in PCR. The data were produced by immunoSEQ multiplex PCR, yet TCRdb's version contains in-frame clones alone and is incomplete. This sample yields about 180,000 clones, of which roughly 82% are seen a single time; 1.5% belongs to the top ten. The sample taken for sequencing was PBMCs. All receptors derive from a man in his forties in good health and CMV-seronegative.

This rearrangement joins TRBV7-3 to TRBJ2-3; 10 bases agree with TRBD2. The V segment lost 9 bases and the J segment 2 bases; nucleotides outside the gene matches: 8. Germline V lookup: CDR1 SGHTA, CDR2 FQGTGA. The CDR3 covers 15 residues. DNA of the CDR3: TGTGCCAGTACTTTAGCGGGGGGTGTCACAGATACGCAGTATTTT. Its protein is CASTLAGGVTDTQYF.

The CDR3 DNA reads as TGTGCCAGCAGCCCGAGTTACGAGCAGTACTTC. As protein: CASSPSYEQYF. The J gene is TRBJ2-7, the V gene TRBV11-3; no reliable D call. Looked up from germline, CDR1 is SGHNT and CDR2 is YENEEA. V was cut by 5 bases and J by 4 bases, with 6 bases left in between. CDR3 size: 11 residues.

The chain uses TRBV30 and TRBJ1-1, with a weak D call TRBD1 (5 bases). The ends were cut back, 5 bases at V and 6 bases at J, with 19 bases in the middle. Germline V lookup: CDR1 GTSNPN, CDR2 SVGIG (reference sequence). The CDR3 extends over 14 amino acids. CDR3 nucleotides: TGTGCCTGGGAAAGTGCCGGGACTTTGGCTGAAGCTTTCTTT. Amino acids: CAWESAGTLAEAFF.

This chain joins TRBV7-9 and TRBJ2-5, with 7 bases fitting TRBD1. This CDR3 region has 16 residues. From germline, CDR1 is SEHNR and CDR2 FQNEAQ (reference sequence). The ends lost 5 bases at V and 1 base at J; junction bases unmatched: 10. CDR3 DNA: TGTGCCAGCAGCCCACCGGGACAGCTTTTCCAAGAGACCCAGTACTTC. Amino acids: CASSPPGQLFQETQYF. Combining the CDR3 with reference TRBV7-9 and TRBJ2-5 gives the whole variable domain DTGVSQNPRHKITKRGQNVTFRCDPISEHNRLYWYRQTLGQGPEFLTYFQNEAQLEKSRLLSDRFSAERPKGSFSTLEIQRTEQGDSAMYLCASSPPGQLFQETQYFGPGTRLLVL.

Details on this clone: Other DNA sequences within the sample encode an identical CDR3. The V call is TRBV6-1, the J call TRBJ1-5; D possibly corresponds to TRBD1 (6 bases). In germline, CDR1 is MNHNS, CDR2 SASEGT. This CDR3 has 14 amino acids. V lost 4 bases and J lost 3, with 10 bases in between. The CDR3 nucleotides are TGTGCCAGCAGTGTGACAGGCCTCAATCAGCCCCAGCATTTT. This gives the protein CASSVTGLNQPQHF.

The J gene is TRBJ2-3, the V gene TRBV7-3; D not certain. Between the trimmed V and J ends, which lost 5 bases and 2 bases, there was a span of 8 bases. CDR1 and CDR2 from the germline V gene are SGHTA and FQGTGA. There are 13 residues in the CDR3. The CDR3 DNA sequence: TGTGCCAGCAGCCCGTATAACACAGATACGCAGTATTTT. Its translation: CASSPYNTDTQYF.

This sequence joins TRBV7-2 and TRBJ2-3; the match to TRBD2 covers 7 bases. CDR1 SGHTA and CDR2 FQGNSA come from the germline V gene. V lost 2 bases and J lost 3; bases outside the gene matches: 5. CDR3 length: 15 amino acids. In nucleotides, the CDR3 is TGTGCCAGCAGCTTATCCGGACTAGGTACAGATACGCAGTATTTT. This sequence encodes CASSLSGLGTDTQYF.

This rearrangement joins TRBV5-5 to TRBJ2-7; D possibly corresponds to TRBD1 (6 bases). In germline, CDR1 is SGHKS, CDR2 YYEKEE (reference sequence). The germline V and J ends were trimmed by 0 bases and 4 bases, with 14 bases remaining between them. The CDR3 is 15 amino acids. The CDR3 protein is CASSLARAGVYEQYF. CDR3 nucleotide sequence: TGTGCCAGCAGCTTGGCCAGGGCAGGGGTTTACGAGCAGTACTTC.